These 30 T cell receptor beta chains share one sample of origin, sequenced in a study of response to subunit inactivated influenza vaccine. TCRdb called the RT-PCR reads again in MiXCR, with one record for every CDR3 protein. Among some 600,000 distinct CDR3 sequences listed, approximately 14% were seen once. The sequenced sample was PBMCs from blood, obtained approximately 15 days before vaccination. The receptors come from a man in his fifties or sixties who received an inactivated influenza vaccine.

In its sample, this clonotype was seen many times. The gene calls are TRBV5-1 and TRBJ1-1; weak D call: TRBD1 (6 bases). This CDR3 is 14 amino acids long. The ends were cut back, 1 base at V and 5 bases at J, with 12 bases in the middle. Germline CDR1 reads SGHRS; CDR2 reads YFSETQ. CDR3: CASSLSGQLTEAFF. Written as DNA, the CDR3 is TGCGCCAGCAGCTTGAGCGGACAGTTGACTGAAGCTTTCTTT.

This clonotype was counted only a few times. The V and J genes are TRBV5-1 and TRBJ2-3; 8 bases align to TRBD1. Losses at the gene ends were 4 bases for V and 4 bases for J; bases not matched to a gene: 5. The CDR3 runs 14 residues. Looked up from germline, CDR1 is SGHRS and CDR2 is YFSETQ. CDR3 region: CASSIGQGADTQYF. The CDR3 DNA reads TGCGCCAGCAGCATAGGACAGGGCGCAGATACGCAGTATTTT.

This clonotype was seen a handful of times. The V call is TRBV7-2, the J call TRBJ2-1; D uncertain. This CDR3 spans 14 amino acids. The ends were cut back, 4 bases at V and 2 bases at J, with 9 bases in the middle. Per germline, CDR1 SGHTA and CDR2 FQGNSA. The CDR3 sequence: CASSSPLTYNEQFF. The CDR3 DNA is TGTGCCAGCAGCTCGCCCCTGACCTACAATGAGCAGTTCTTC.

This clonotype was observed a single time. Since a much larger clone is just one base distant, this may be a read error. CDR3 residues: CASSAGTSGYSEQFF. The CDR3 coding sequence is TGTGCCAGCAGTGCCGGGACTAGCGGTTACAGTGAGCAGTTCTTC. This sequence joins TRBV27 and TRBJ2-1, with 11 bases fitting TRBD2. The CDR3 sequence is 15 residues long. Germline-derived CDR1 and CDR2 are MNHEY and SMNVEV (reference sequence).

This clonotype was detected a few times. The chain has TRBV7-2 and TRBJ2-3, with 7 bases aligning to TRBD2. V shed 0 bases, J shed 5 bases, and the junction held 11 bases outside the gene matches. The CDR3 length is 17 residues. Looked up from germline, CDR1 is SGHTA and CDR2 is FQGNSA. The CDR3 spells CASSLAWGRAEGDTQYF. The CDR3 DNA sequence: TGTGCCAGCAGCTTAGCATGGGGGAGGGCCGAAGGAGATACGCAGTATTTT.

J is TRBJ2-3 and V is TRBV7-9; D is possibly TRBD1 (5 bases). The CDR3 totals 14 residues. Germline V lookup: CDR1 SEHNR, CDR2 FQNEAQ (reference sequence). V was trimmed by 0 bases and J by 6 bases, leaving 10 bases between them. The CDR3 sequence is CASSLAQAGDTQYF. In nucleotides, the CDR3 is TGTGCCAGCAGCTTAGCACAGGCTGGTGATACGCAGTATTTT.

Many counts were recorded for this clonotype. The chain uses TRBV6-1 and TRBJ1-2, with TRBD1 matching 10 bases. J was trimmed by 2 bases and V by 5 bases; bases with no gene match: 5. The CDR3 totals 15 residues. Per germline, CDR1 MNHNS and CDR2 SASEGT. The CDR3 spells CASSNRDRGNYGYTF. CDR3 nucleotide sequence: TGTGCCAGCAGTAATCGGGACAGGGGCAACTATGGCTACACCTTC.

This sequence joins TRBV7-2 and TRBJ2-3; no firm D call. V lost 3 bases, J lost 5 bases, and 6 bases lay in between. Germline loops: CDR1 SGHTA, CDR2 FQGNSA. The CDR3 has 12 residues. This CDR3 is CASSFYRDTQYF. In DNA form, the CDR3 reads TGTGCCAGCAGCTTTTATCGAGATACGCAGTATTTT.

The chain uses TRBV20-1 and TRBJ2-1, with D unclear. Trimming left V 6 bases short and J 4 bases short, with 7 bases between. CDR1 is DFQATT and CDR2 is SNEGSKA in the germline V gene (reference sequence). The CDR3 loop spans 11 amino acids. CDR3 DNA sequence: TGCAGTGCACCTAGATACAATGAGCAGTTCTTC. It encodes CSAPRYNEQFF.

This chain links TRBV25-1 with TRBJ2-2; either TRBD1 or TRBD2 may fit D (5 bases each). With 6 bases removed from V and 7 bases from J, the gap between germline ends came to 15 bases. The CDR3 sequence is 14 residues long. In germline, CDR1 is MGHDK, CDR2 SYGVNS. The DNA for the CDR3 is TGTGCCAGCAGACCGGTGGTGGGGGACGGGGAGCTGTTTTTT. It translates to CASRPVVGDGELFF.

CDR3 residues: CASSYRPGELFF. As DNA, the CDR3 is TGTGCCAGCAGTTACCGCCCCGGGGAGCTGTTTTTT. The chain recombines TRBV27 with TRBJ2-2; D is ambiguous. Germline values: CDR1 MNHEY, CDR2 SMNVEV (reference sequence). There are 12 residues in the CDR3. V gave up 4 bases and J gave up 6 bases, with 6 bases separating them.

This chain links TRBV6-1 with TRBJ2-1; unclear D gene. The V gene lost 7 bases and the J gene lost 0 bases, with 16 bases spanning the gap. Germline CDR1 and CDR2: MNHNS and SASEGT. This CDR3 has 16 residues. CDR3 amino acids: CASTNPDVSSYNEQFF. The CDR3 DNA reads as TGTGCCAGCACTAACCCGGACGTTAGCTCCTACAATGAGCAGTTCTTC.

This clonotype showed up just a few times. This chain's CDR3 is CATRKGLTKDYEQYF. The CDR3 DNA reads as TGTGCCACCAGGAAGGGACTAACGAAGGACTACGAGCAGTACTTC. This chain connects TRBV15 to TRBJ2-7, with TRBD2 matching 7 bases. The CDR3 totals 15 residues. Germline loops: CDR1 LNHNV, CDR2 YYDKDF (reference sequence). V gave up 6 bases and J gave up 3 bases; unmatched junction bases: 11.

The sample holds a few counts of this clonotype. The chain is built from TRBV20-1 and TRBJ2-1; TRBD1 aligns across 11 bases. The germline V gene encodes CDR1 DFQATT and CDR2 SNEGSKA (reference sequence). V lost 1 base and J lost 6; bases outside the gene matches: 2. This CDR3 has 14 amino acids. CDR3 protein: CSARAGTGGNEQFF. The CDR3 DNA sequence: TGCAGTGCTAGAGCCGGGACAGGGGGCAATGAGCAGTTCTTC.

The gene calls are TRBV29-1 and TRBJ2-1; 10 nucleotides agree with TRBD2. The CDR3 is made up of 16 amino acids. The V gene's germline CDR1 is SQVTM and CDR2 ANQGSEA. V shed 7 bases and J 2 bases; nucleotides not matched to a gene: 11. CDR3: CSARRSGRVPYNEQFF. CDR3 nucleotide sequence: TGCAGCGCCCGACGGAGCGGGAGGGTACCCTACAATGAGCAGTTCTTC.

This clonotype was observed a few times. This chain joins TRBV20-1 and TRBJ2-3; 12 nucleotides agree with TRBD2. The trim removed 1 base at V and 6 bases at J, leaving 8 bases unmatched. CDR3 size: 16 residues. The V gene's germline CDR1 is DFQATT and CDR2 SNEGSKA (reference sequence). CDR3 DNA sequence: TGCAGTGCTAGAGCTGTCGGACTAGCGGGATTCGATACGCAGTATTTT. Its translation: CSARAVGLAGFDTQYF.

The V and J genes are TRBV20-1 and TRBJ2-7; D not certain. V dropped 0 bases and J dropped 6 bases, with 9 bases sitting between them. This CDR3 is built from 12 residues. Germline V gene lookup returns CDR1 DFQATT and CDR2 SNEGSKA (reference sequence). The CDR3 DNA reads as TGCAGTGCTAGAGATCGGTTCGGCGAGCAGTACTTC. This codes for CSARDRFGEQYF.

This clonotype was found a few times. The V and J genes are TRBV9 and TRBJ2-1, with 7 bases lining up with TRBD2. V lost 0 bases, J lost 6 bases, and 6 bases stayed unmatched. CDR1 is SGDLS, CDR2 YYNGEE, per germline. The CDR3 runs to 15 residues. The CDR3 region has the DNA TGTGCCAGCAGCGTAGTGGGAGGGCCAGGCAATGAGCAGTTCTTC. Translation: CASSVVGGPGNEQFF.

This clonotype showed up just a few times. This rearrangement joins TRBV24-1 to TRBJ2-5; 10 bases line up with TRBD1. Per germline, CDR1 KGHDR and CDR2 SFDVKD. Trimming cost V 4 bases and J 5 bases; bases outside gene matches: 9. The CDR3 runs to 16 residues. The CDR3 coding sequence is TGTGCCACCAGTGAGCGGGACAGGGGAACGGAGGAGACCCAGTACTTC. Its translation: CATSERDRGTEETQYF.

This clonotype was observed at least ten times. The CDR3 region is CASSLEPLRTEAFF. The CDR3 bases are TGCGCCAGCAGCTTGGAACCCCTGAGGACTGAAGCTTTCTTT. The chain links TRBV5-1 to TRBJ1-1; no reliable D call. This CDR3 spans 14 amino acids. Trimming shortened V by 0 bases and J by 5 bases, and 11 bases separated the two germline ends. Germline V gene sequence: CDR1 SGHRS, CDR2 YFSETQ.

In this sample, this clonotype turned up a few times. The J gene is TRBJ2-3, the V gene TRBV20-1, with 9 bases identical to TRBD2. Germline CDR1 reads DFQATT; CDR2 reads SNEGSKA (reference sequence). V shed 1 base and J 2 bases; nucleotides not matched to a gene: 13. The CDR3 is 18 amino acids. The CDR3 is CSARGRAGGKPFTDTQYF. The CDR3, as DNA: TGCAGTGCTAGAGGGCGAGCGGGAGGCAAACCCTTCACAGATACGCAGTATTTT.

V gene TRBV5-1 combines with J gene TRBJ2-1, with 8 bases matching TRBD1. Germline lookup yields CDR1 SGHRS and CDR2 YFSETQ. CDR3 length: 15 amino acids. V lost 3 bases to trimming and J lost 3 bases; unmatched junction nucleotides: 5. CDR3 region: CASSSRTGSYNEQFF. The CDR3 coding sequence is TGCGCCAGCAGCTCTAGGACAGGGAGCTACAATGAGCAGTTCTTC.

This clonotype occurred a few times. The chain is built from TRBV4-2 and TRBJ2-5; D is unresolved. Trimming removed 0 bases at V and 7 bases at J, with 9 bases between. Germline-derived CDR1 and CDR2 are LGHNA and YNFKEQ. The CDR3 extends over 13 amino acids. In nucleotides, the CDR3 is TGTGCCAGCAGCCAAGATCGAATAGGGACCCAGTACTTC. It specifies CASSQDRIGTQYF.

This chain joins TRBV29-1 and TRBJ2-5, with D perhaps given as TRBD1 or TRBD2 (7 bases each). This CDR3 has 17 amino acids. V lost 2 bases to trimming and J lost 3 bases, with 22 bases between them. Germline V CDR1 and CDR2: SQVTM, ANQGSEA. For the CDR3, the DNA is TGCAGCGTTGAAAAGGGGGCTCGGGGGGCAGGGGAAGAGACCCAGTACTTC. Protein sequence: CSVEKGARGAGEETQYF.

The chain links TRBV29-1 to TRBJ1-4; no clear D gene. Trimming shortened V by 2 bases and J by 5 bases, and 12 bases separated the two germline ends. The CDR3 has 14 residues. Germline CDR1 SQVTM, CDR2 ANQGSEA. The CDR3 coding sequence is TGCAGCGTTGAATTCGGCCAGAGGAATGAAAAACTGTTTTTT. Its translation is CSVEFGQRNEKLFF.

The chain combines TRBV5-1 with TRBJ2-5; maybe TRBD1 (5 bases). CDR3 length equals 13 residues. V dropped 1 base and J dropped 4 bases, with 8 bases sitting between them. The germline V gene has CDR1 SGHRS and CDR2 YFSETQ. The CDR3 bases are TGCGCCAGCAGCTTGAGGGGAATAGAGACCCAGTACTTC. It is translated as CASSLRGIETQYF.

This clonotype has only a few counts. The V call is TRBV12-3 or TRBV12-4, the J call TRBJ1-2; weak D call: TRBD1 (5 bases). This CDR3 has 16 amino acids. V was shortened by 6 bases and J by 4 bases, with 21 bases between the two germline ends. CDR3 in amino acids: CASSRGGLSGGYGYTF. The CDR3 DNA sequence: TGTGCCAGCAGCCGGGGGGGTTTATCAGGTGGCTATGGCTACACCTTC.

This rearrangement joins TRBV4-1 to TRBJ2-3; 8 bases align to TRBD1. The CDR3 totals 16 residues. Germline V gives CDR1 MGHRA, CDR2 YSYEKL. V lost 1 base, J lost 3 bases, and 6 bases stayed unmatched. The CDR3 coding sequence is TGCGCCAGCAGCCAAGGAGATTGGACAGGGACAGATACGCAGTATTTT. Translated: CASSQGDWTGTDTQYF.

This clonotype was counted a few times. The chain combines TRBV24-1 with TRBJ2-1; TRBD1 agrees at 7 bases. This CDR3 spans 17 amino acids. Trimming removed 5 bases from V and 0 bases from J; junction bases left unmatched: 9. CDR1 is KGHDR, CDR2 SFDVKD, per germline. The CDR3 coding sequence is TGTGCCACCAGTGGAGATGGACAGGCGAGCTCCTACAATGAGCAGTTCTTC. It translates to CATSGDGQASSYNEQFF.

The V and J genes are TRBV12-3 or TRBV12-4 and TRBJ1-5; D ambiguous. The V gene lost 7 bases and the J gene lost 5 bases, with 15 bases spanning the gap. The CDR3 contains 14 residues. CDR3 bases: TGTGCCAGCAATGCCGCCTATATCGATCAGCCCCAGCATTTT. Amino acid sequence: CASNAAYIDQPQHF.